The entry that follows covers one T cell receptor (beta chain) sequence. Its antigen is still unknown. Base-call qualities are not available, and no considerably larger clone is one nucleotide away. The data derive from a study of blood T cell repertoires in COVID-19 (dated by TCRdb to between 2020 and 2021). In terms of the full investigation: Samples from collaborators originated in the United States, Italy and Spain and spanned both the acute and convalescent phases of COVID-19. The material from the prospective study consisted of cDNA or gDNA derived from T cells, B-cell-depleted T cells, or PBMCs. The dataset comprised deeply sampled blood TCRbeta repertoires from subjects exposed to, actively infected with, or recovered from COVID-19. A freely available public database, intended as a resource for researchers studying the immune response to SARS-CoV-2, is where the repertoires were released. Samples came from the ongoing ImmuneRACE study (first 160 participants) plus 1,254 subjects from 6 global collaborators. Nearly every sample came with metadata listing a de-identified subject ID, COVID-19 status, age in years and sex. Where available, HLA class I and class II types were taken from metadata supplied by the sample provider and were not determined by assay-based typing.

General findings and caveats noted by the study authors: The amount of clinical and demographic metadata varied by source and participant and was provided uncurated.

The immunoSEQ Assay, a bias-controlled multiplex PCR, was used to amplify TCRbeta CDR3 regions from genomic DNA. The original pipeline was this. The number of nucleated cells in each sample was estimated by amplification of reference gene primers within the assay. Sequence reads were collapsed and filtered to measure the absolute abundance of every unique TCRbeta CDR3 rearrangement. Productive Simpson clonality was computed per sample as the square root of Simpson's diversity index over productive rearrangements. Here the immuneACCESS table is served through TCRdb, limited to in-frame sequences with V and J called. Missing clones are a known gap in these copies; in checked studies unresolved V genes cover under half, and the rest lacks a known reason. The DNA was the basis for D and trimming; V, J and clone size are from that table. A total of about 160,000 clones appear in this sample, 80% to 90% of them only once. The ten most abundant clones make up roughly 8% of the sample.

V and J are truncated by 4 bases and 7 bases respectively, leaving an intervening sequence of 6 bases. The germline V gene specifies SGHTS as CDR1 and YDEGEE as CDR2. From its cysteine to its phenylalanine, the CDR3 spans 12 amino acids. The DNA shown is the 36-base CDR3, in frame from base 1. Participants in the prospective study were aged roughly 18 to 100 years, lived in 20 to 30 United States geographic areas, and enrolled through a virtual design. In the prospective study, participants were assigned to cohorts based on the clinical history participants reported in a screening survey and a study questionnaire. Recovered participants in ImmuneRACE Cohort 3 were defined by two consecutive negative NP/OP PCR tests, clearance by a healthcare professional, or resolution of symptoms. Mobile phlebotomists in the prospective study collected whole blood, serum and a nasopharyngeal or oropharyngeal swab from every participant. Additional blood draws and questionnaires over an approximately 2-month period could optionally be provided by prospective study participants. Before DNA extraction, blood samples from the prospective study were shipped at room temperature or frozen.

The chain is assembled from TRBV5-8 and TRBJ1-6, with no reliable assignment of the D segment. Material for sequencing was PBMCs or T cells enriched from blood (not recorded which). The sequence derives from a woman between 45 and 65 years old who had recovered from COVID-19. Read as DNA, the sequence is TGTGCCAGCAGCCGAGGCAATTCACCCCTCCACTTT. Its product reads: CASSRGNSPLHF.